This T cell receptor beta chain emerged from a study of human T cells and chemical hapten exposure. Notes on the study in general: Significantly greater numbers of large CDR3 similarity clusters came from expanded TCRs than from controls.

The study's library attached unique molecular identifiers to single cDNA molecules. MiXCR, run by TCRdb on the RACE reads, gives a single entry per CDR3 protein. The table lists 190,000 or so distinct CDR3 sequences, approximately 26% of them singletons. V was pared by 2 bases and J by 2 bases, with 16 bases between. The CDR3 is 16 amino acids. Germline CDR1 and CDR2: DFQATT and SNEGSKA (reference sequence). In regard to this clonotype: Its antigen is as yet unknown.

Regarding time point: patch test 3, about 24 weeks after DPC sensitization. The treatment is: therapeutic diphenylcyclopropenone sensitization with weekly scalp DPC. Non-pregnant alopecia patients aged 18 to 70, suitable for DPC therapy. Total RNA was extracted from unfractionated whole blood. The specimen was whole blood, collected in connection with sensitization to the hapten diphenylcyclopropenone (DPC). The chain is built from TRBV20-1 and TRBJ1-5; D might be TRBD1 (5 bases). The sequence was obtained from a woman between 35 and 50 years old with alopecia areata. Some clones in this sample may be carry-over from other donors' samples. CDR3 sequence (DNA): TGCAGTGCTAGACGTGGGGCGGCCGGGGGCAATCAGCCCCAGCATTTT. The encoded protein is CSARRGAAGGNQPQHF.